These 6 T cell receptor beta chains were sequenced from one sample in a study of CD8 T cells in ankylosing spondylitis. From the 5' RACE reads, TCRdb called clonotypes with MiXCR, one entry per CDR3 protein. This sample carries fewer than 180,000 distinct CDR3 sequences, around two fifths of them seen once, and the ten largest clones take about 16%. Sample: synovial fluid, either unsorted or a sorted T cell fraction (not recorded which). These receptors were taken from a male donor with ankylosing spondylitis.

The chain joins TRBV20-1 to TRBJ1-6, with 7 bases fitting TRBD1. The CDR3 runs to 14 residues. V dropped 5 bases and J dropped 5; count of bases not matched to a gene: 6. Germline CDR1 DFQATT, CDR2 SNEGSKA (reference sequence). The CDR3 nucleotides read TGCAGTGCTGAGGGTGACAGGGATAATTCACCCCTCCACTTT. It specifies CSAEGDRDNSPLHF.

The J gene is TRBJ2-1, the V gene TRBV11-2; D is undetermined. CDR3 length: 13 residues. Germline lookup yields CDR1 SGHAT and CDR2 FQNNGV. Trimming took off 0 bases at V and 7 bases at J, with 7 bases between the two ends. CDR3 DNA sequence: TGTGCCAGCAGCTTAGATCTGGGTAATGAGCAGTTCTTC. Encoded protein: CASSLDLGNEQFF. The whole variable domain, filled in from reference TRBV11-2 and TRBJ2-1, reads EAGVAQSPRYKIIEKRQSVAFWCNPISGHATLYWYQQILGQGPKLLIQFQNNGVVDDSQLPKDRFSAERLKGVDSTLKIQPAKLEDSAVYLCASSLDLGNEQFFGPGTRLTVL.

The V gene is TRBV7-9, the J gene TRBJ2-7; 9 positions match TRBD1. CDR1 and CDR2 (germline): SEHNR, FQNEAQ (reference sequence). This CDR3 spans 15 amino acids. The V gene end was trimmed by 5 bases and the J gene end by 3 bases; junction bases not matched to a gene: 8. CDR3 nucleotides: TGTGCCAGCAGCCCCGGGACAGGGTCTTTCTACGAGCAGTACTTC. Translated: CASSPGTGSFYEQYF. Looking up the rest from reference TRBV7-9 and TRBJ2-7 gives the full variable domain: DTGVSQNPRHKITKRGQNVTFRCDPISEHNRLYWYRQTLGQGPEFLTYFQNEAQLEKSRLLSDRFSAERPKGSFSTLEIQRTEQGDSAMYLCASSPGTGSFYEQYFGPGTRLTVT.

This clonotype showed up just a few times. The chain is built from TRBV4-3 and TRBJ2-1; 15 nucleotides agree with TRBD2. CDR1 and CDR2 from the germline V gene are LGHNA and YSLEER. This CDR3 region has 17 residues. V trimming: 1 base; J trimming: 9 bases; junction bases outside the gene matches: 7. CDR3 residues: CASSQVGTSGRIGEQFF. CDR3 nucleotide sequence: TGCGCCAGCAGCCAAGTGGGGACTAGCGGGAGGATCGGTGAGCAGTTCTTC.

The rearrangement joins TRBV12-3 or TRBV12-4 to TRBJ1-4, with 8 nucleotides matching TRBD1. There are 15 residues in the CDR3. Trimming removed 6 bases from V and 11 bases from J; junction bases left unmatched: 14. The CDR3 nucleotides read TGTGCCAGCAGCTCTCGGCGGACAGGGATGTTCAAACTGTTTTTT. This encodes CASSSRRTGMFKLFF.

The chain links TRBV5-1 to TRBJ1-1, with 9 bases identical to TRBD1. V trimming: 5 bases; J trimming: 2 bases; junction bases outside the gene matches: 7. Germline loops: CDR1 SGHRS, CDR2 YFSETQ. There are 15 residues in the CDR3. CDR3 in DNA: TGCGCCAGCAGACGACAGGGGGAATCTAACACTGAAGCTTTCTTT. Translating it yields CASRRQGESNTEAFF.